These 25 T cell receptor beta chains were sequenced from one sample in a study of CD8 T cells in Susac syndrome. Random hexamers were used to reverse transcribe an amount of roughly 0.5 to 1 ug RNA. TCRdb reanalysed the immunoSEQ multiplex PCR reads using MiXCR and keeps one entry per CDR3 protein. The sample holds about 200,000 distinct CDR3 sequences, roughly 94% seen once. Sequencing was done on a sample of CD4+ T cells from PBMCs. Source of these receptors: a human donor in good health.

V gene TRBV3-1 combines with J gene TRBJ2-3, with D possibly being TRBD2 (5 bases). This CDR3 is 17 amino acids long. From germline, CDR1 is LGHDT and CDR2 YNNKEL (reference sequence). V was shortened by 4 bases and J by 2 bases, with 19 bases between the two germline ends. CDR3 in amino acids: CASSPLASVAPTDTQYF. The CDR3 DNA follows: TGTGCCAGCAGCCCCCTCGCCAGTGTAGCGCCCACAGATACGCAGTATTTT.

The chain joins TRBV15 to TRBJ2-1; D is undetermined. The germline V gene encodes CDR1 LNHNV and CDR2 YYDKDF (reference sequence). The CDR3 has 16 amino acids. V was shortened by 5 bases and J by 7 bases, with 21 bases between the two germline ends. DNA of the CDR3: TGTGCCACCAGCTTTGGGGTAAGGAATCCTGGAAATGAGCAGTTCTTC. Translation gives CATSFGVRNPGNEQFF. Filled out from reference TRBV15 and TRBJ2-1, the complete variable domain reads DAMVIQNPRYQVTQFGKPVTLSCSQTLNHNVMYWYQQKSSQAPKLLFHYYDKDFNNEADTPDNFQSRRPNTSFCFLDIRSPGLGDTAMYLCATSFGVRNPGNEQFFGPGTRLTVL.

This chain connects TRBV27 to TRBJ1-2; D unresolved. Trimming pared 0 bases from V and 3 bases from J, leaving 5 bases between. Germline CDR1 MNHEY, CDR2 SMNVEV (reference sequence). The CDR3 covers 13 residues. CDR3 sequence: CASSLSIDYGYTF. The DNA of the CDR3 is TGTGCCAGCAGTTTATCAATCGACTATGGCTACACCTTC.

V gene TRBV7-9 combines with J gene TRBJ2-1, with 15 bases aligning to TRBD2. The V and J ends lost 10 bases and 7 bases, in that order; junction bases with no gene match: 2. Germline V gives CDR1 SEHNR, CDR2 FQNEAQ (reference sequence). CDR3 length: 13 residues. The CDR3 DNA follows: TGTGCCATCGGACTAGCGGGAGGGAATGAGCAGTTCTTC. Amino acid sequence: CAIGLAGGNEQFF.

V is TRBV12-3 or TRBV12-4 and J is TRBJ2-3; D unclear. Between the trimmed V and J ends, which lost 7 bases and 6 bases, there was a span of 11 bases. This CDR3 comprises 12 residues. The CDR3 DNA reads TGTGCCAGCACGGTAGAGGAGGATACGCAGTATTTT. As protein: CASTVEEDTQYF.

The rearrangement uses TRBV9 and TRBJ2-4, with 7 bases aligning to TRBD1. Germline V gene lookup returns CDR1 SGDLS and CDR2 YYNGEE. CDR3 length: 16 residues. V lost 4 bases and J lost 5; bases outside the gene matches: 12. The DNA of the CDR3 is TGTGCCAGCAGCCTAAGGGACAGTCCTTCCCAAAACATTCAGTACTTC. The encoded protein is CASSLRDSPSQNIQYF.

The rearrangement uses TRBV6-1 and TRBJ2-7, with TRBD2 identical over 8 bases. CDR1 MNHNS and CDR2 SASEGT come from the germline V gene. The CDR3 has 19 amino acids. Unmatched junction bases numbered 19, after V lost 6 bases and J lost 0 bases. In DNA, the CDR3 is TGTGCCAGCAGCTCCCGGCACGGTTGGAGCGGGAGCCACTCCTACGAGCAGTACGTC. Amino acids: CASSSRHGWSGSHSYEQYV.

This clonotype was detected only once. This sequence joins TRBV19 and TRBJ1-5; D may be TRBD1 (5 bases). Germline CDR1 is LNHDA and CDR2 is SQIVND (reference sequence). The CDR3 contains 14 residues. Deletions cut 8 bases from V and 0 bases from J, with 11 bases between. CDR3 coding DNA: TGTGCCAGTGGGGCAGGGTATAGCAATCAGCCCCAGCATTTT. Its translation is CASGAGYSNQPQHF.

The V gene is TRBV20-1, the J gene TRBJ2-3; D might be TRBD2 (6 bases). This CDR3 spans 19 amino acids. The ends were cut back, 1 base at V and 4 bases at J, with 27 bases in the middle. Germline V gives CDR1 DFQATT, CDR2 SNEGSKA (reference sequence). The CDR3 DNA reads TGCAGTGCTAGAGTCATTCCGGGGCAGGGCGGGGATGTGTCAGATACGCAGTATTTT. Amino acid sequence: CSARVIPGQGGDVSDTQYF.

The rearrangement links TRBV12-3 or TRBV12-4 to TRBJ2-5, with D uncertain. V dropped 6 bases and J dropped 3 bases, with 8 bases sitting between them. This CDR3 has 12 residues. The CDR3 protein is CASRKREETQYF. The CDR3 region has the DNA TGTGCCAGCAGAAAAAGGGAAGAGACCCAGTACTTC.

The chain is built from TRBV6-5 and TRBJ2-3; no definite D call. Trimming took 5 bases from V and 4 from J, leaving 10 bases between them. In germline, CDR1 is MNHEY, CDR2 SVGAGI. This CDR3 comprises 13 residues. CDR3 in DNA: TGTGCCAGCAGTCGACTGGGCCCAGATACGCAGTATTTT. It codes for CASSRLGPDTQYF.

This rearrangement joins TRBV4-1 to TRBJ2-2; D is uncertain. Looked up from germline, CDR1 is MGHRA and CDR2 is YSYEKL. The V end was cut by 8 bases, the J end by 2 bases, with 9 bases between. The CDR3 consists of 13 residues. CDR3: CASRRANTGELFF. The CDR3 nucleotides read TGCGCCAGCCGCCGGGCCAACACCGGGGAGCTGTTTTTT.

The chain combines TRBV5-1 with TRBJ2-1; 8 bases align to TRBD1. The CDR3 contains 15 residues. Germline CDR1 reads SGHRS; CDR2 reads YFSETQ. The J segment lost 0 bases and the V segment lost 4 bases, leaving 3 bases of the junction unmatched. The CDR3 sequence: CASSPDRGSYNEQFF. The CDR3 DNA reads TGCGCCAGCAGCCCTGACAGGGGCTCCTACAATGAGCAGTTCTTC.

This chain uses TRBV5-1 with TRBJ2-7; D gene uncertain. The CDR3 consists of 14 residues. Germline-derived CDR1 and CDR2 are SGHRS and YFSETQ. V shed 0 bases and J shed 0 bases, with 7 bases lying between them. The CDR3 DNA reads as TGCGCCAGCAGCTTGGTTAGGATCTCCTACGAGCAGTACTTC. Amino acids: CASSLVRISYEQYF.

J is TRBJ2-3 and V is TRBV9; the D gene is possibly TRBD1 (6 bases). Germline V CDR1 and CDR2: SGDLS, YYNGEE. V lost 8 bases, J lost 3 bases, and 13 bases lay in between. This CDR3 is 13 amino acids long. The CDR3 DNA reads TGTGCCAGTAGTGTACAGGGAACAGATACGCAGTATTTT. Translating gives CASSVQGTDTQYF.

The V call is TRBV29-1, the J call TRBJ1-6; D is unresolved. The CDR3 sequence is 13 residues long. Germline V gene sequence: CDR1 SQVTM, CDR2 ANQGSEA. V dropped 4 bases and J dropped 7 bases, with 11 bases sitting between them. Here the CDR3 DNA reads TGCAGCGTTGCCCTTCGAGGGAATTCACCCCTCCACTTT. Protein product: CSVALRGNSPLHF.

The DNA for the CDR3 is TGTGCCAGTAGTCCGAGACTAGCGGGACCCTACGAGCAGTACGTC. Encoded protein: CASSPRLAGPYEQYV. The rearrangement links TRBV19 to TRBJ2-7; 11 nucleotides line up with TRBD2. CDR1 is LNHDA and CDR2 is SQIVND in the germline V gene (reference sequence). This CDR3 is built from 15 residues. Trimming removed 5 bases from V and 2 bases from J; junction bases left unmatched: 5.

The chain uses TRBV19 and TRBJ1-4; D unclear. This CDR3 contains 12 residues. From germline, CDR1 is LNHDA and CDR2 SQIVND (reference sequence). The V gene lost 7 bases and the J gene lost 4 bases, with 7 bases spanning the gap. The CDR3 bases are TGTGCCAGTAAACACCTTAATGAAAAACTGTTTTTT. Translating gives CASKHLNEKLFF.

The chain joins TRBV2 to TRBJ1-5, with D maybe TRBD1 (5 bases). CDR3 length: 14 residues. Germline V CDR1 and CDR2: SNHLY, FYNNEI. With 1 base removed from V and 5 bases from J, the gap between germline ends came to 9 bases. The DNA of the CDR3 is TGTGCCAGCAGTGAAGTTGGGGGGGATCAGCCCCAGCATTTT. This codes for CASSEVGGDQPQHF.

J is TRBJ2-3 and V is TRBV7-8; perhaps TRBD1 as D (6 bases). The germline gives CDR1 SGHVS, CDR2 FQNEAQ. The V end was cut by 8 bases, the J end by 0 bases, with 15 bases between. The CDR3 extends over 15 amino acids. This CDR3 is CASRLGGPSTDTQYF. CDR3 in DNA: TGTGCCAGCCGGCTAGGGGGACCCAGCACAGATACGCAGTATTTT.

The gene calls are TRBV7-9 and TRBJ1-6, with TRBD1 matching 8 bases. Germline-derived CDR1 and CDR2 are SEHNR and FQNEAQ (reference sequence). The CDR3 runs 15 residues. The V and J ends lost 5 bases and 7 bases, in that order; junction bases with no gene match: 7. In DNA form, the CDR3 reads TGTGCCAGCAGCCCAGGGACAGGCGAAAATTCACCCCTCCACTTT. Protein product: CASSPGTGENSPLHF.

The chain combines TRBV14 with TRBJ1-2, with D hard to call. Trimming took 0 bases from V and 0 from J, leaving 8 bases between them. The germline gives CDR1 SGHDN, CDR2 FVKESK. The CDR3 consists of 15 residues. The CDR3 nucleotides are TGTGCCAGCAGCCAAGAATGGGTTACTAACTATGGCTACACCTTC. It translates to CASSQEWVTNYGYTF.

The chain has TRBV28 and TRBJ1-2; D gene unclear. This CDR3 has 13 amino acids. Germline loops: CDR1 MDHEN, CDR2 SYDVKM. Trimming cost V 7 bases and J 7 bases, with 16 bases left between them. This CDR3 is CASIGATEGGYTF. The CDR3 DNA reads as TGTGCCAGCATCGGAGCTACGGAAGGTGGCTACACCTTC.

V usage is TRBV20-1 and J usage is TRBJ1-1; no clear D. The CDR3 totals 14 residues. The germline V gene has CDR1 DFQATT and CDR2 SNEGSKA (reference sequence). The CDR3 nucleotides are TGCCGCTACCCTGGCTTCGGGTTAAGCACTGAAGCTTTCTTT. This codes for CRYPGFGLSTEAFF.

The rearrangement links TRBV12-5 to TRBJ2-5; D ambiguous. The germline V gene encodes CDR1 LGHNT and CDR2 FRNRAP. The CDR3 runs to 14 residues. With 6 bases removed from V and 0 bases from J, the gap between germline ends came to 11 bases. The CDR3 spells CASGRTVYQETQYF. The CDR3 DNA reads TGTGCTAGTGGACGGACGGTGTACCAAGAGACCCAGTACTTC.